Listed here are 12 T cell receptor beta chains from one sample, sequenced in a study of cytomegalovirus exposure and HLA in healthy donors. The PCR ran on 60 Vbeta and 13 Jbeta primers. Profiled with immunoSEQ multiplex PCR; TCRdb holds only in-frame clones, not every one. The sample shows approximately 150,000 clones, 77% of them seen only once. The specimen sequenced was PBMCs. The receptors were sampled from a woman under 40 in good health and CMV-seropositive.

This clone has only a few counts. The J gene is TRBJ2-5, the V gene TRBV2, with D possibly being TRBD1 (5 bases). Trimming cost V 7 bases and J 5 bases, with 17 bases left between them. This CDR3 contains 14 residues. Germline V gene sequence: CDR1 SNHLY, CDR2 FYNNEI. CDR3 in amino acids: CASTPLGRVETQYF. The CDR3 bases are TGTGCCAGCACCCCCTTAGGCAGGGTTGAGACCCAGTACTTC.

CDR3 coding DNA: TGTGCCAGCAGCAGGGCAAACGAGCAGTACTTC. As protein: CASSRANEQYF. The genes are TRBV6-5 and TRBJ2-7; D may be TRBD1 (5 bases). Germline-derived CDR1 and CDR2 are MNHEY and SVGAGI. CDR3 length equals 11 residues. The V gene lost 6 bases and the J gene lost 5 bases, with 8 bases spanning the gap.

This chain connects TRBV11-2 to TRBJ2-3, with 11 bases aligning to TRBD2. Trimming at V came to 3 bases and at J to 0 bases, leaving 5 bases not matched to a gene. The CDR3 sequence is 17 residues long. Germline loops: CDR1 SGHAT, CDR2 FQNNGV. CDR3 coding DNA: TGTGCCAGCAGCTTCCCGACTAGCGGGACCAGCACAGATACGCAGTATTTT. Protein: CASSFPTSGTSTDTQYF.

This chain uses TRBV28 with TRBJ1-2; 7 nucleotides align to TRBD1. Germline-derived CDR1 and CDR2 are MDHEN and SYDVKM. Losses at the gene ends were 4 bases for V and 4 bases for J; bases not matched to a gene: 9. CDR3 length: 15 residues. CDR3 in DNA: TGTGCCAGCAGTTCACCTCCGGGACAGATCTATGGCTACACCTTC. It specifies CASSSPPGQIYGYTF.

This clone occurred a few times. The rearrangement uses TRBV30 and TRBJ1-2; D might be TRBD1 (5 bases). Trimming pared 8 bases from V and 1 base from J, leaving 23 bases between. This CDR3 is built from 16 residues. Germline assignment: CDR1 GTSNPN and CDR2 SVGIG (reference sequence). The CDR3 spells CALGGGPSLNNYGYTF. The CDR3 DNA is TGTGCCCTCGGGGGGGGACCGTCCTTGAATAACTATGGCTACACCTTC.

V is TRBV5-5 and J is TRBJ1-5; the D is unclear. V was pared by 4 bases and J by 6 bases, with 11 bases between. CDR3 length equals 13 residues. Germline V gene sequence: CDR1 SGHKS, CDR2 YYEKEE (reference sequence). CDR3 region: CASSPGLFQPQHF. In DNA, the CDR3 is TGTGCCAGCAGCCCAGGACTTTTTCAGCCCCAGCATTTT.

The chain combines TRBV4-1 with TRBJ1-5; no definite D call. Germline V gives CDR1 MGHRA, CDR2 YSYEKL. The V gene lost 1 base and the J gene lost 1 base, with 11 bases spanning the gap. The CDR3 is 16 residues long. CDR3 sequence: CASSQVERESNQPQHF. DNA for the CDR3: TGCGCCAGCAGCCAAGTTGAGCGGGAGAGCAATCAGCCCCAGCATTTT.

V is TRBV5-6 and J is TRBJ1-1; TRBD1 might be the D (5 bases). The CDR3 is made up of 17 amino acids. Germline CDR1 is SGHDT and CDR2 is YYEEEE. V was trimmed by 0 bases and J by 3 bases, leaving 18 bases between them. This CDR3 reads CASSLVVRAESDTEAFF. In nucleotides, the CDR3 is TGTGCCAGCAGCTTGGTGGTCAGGGCGGAGTCGGACACTGAAGCTTTCTTT.

The CDR3 here is CASSQETSGMIADTQYF. DNA of the CDR3: TGCGCCAGCAGCCAAGAAACTAGCGGGATGATAGCAGATACGCAGTATTTT. The chain combines TRBV4-1 with TRBJ2-3; 10 nucleotides line up with TRBD2. The J segment lost 4 bases and the V segment lost 0 bases, leaving 7 bases of the junction unmatched. The CDR3 extends over 17 amino acids. The germline V gene encodes CDR1 MGHRA and CDR2 YSYEKL.

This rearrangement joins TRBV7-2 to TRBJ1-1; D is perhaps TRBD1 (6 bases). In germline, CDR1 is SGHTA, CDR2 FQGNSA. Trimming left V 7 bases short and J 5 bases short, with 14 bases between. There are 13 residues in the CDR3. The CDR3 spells CASNFRGRTEAFF. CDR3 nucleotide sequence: TGTGCCAGCAACTTCAGGGGTAGGACTGAAGCTTTCTTT.

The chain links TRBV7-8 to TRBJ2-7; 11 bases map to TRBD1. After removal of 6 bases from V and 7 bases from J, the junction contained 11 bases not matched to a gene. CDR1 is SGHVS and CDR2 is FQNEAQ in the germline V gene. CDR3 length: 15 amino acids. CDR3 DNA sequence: TGTGCCAGCAGGGGGGGGGACAGGGGGGTATGGGAGCAGTACTTC. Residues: CASRGGDRGVWEQYF.

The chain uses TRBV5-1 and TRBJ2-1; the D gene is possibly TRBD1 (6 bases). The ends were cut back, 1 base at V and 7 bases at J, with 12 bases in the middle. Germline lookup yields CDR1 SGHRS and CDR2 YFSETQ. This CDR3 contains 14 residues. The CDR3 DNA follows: TGCGCCAGCAGCTTGACCAGGGGATGGAATGAGCAGTTCTTC. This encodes CASSLTRGWNEQFF.